Following are 13 T cell receptor beta chains from one sample sequenced in a study of cytomegalovirus exposure and HLA in healthy donors. Primers for the PCR totalled 60 Vbeta and 13 Jbeta. The repertoire was sequenced with immunoSEQ multiplex PCR; TCRdb's copy has only in-frame clones and lacks some. The sample table includes tens of thousands of clones. The sequenced material came from PBMCs. Every receptor here comes from a man between 50 and 59 years old in good health and CMV-seropositive.

This chain uses TRBV11-2 with TRBJ2-7; 7 bases fit TRBD1. The CDR3 is 12 residues long. Per germline, CDR1 SGHAT and CDR2 FQNNGV. The V gene end was trimmed by 4 bases and the J gene end by 7 bases; junction bases not matched to a gene: 4. The CDR3: CASSSDRLEQYF. The CDR3 DNA is TGTGCCAGCAGCTCGGACAGGCTGGAGCAGTACTTC.

The rearrangement links TRBV18 to TRBJ1-3; 7 nucleotides align to TRBD1. Germline V gene data show CDR1 as KGHSH and CDR2 as LQKENI. V gave up 0 bases and J gave up 0 bases; unmatched junction bases: 8. The CDR3 sequence is 18 residues long. For the CDR3, the DNA is TGTGCCAGCTCACCACCGAGGGACAGCGCCGGCTCTGGAAACACCATATATTTT. Encoded protein: CASSPPRDSAGSGNTIYF. Full variable domain (remainder filled in from reference TRBV18 and TRBJ1-3): NAGVMQNPRHLVRRRGQEARLRCSPMKGHSHVYWYRQLPEEGLKFMVYLQKENIIDESGMPKERFSAEFPKEGPSILRIQQVVRGDSAAYFCASSPPRDSAGSGNTIYFGEGSWLTVV.

This rearrangement joins TRBV4-2 to TRBJ1-2, with a possible D match to TRBD1 (6 bases). Germline CDR1 reads LGHNA; CDR2 reads YNFKEQ. V shed 4 bases and J shed 2 bases, with 8 bases lying between them. The CDR3 contains 13 residues. The CDR3 DNA reads as TGTGCCAGCAGCCCAGGGGTAAACTATGGCTACACCTTC. This encodes CASSPGVNYGYTF.

V is TRBV19 and J is TRBJ1-1; no clear D gene. Germline V gene sequence: CDR1 LNHDA, CDR2 SQIVND (reference sequence). V lost 2 bases to trimming and J lost 2 bases, with 6 bases between them. The CDR3 length is 13 residues. DNA of the CDR3: TGTGCCAGTAGTATATCCGTCAACACTGAAGCTTTCTTT. Amino acid sequence: CASSISVNTEAFF.

This CDR3 reads CASSPTGMTYEQYF. For the CDR3, the DNA is TGTGCCAGTAGTCCGACAGGGATGACCTACGAGCAGTACTTC. V gene TRBV19 combines with J gene TRBJ2-7; 7 bases match TRBD1. Germline CDR1 and CDR2: LNHDA and SQIVND (reference sequence). This CDR3 has 14 residues. Trimming removed 5 bases from V and 2 bases from J; junction bases left unmatched: 6.

The genes are TRBV7-2 and TRBJ2-5, with 9 nucleotides matching TRBD2. Germline CDR1 reads SGHTA; CDR2 reads FQGNSA. J was trimmed by 5 bases and V by 3 bases; bases with no gene match: 7. The CDR3 runs to 15 residues. The CDR3 region is CASSFRGGAGETQYF. In DNA form, the CDR3 reads TGTGCCAGCAGCTTCCGCGGGGGGGCCGGTGAGACCCAGTACTTC.

The chain employs TRBV18 and TRBJ2-5, with D uncertain. Germline V lookup: CDR1 KGHSH, CDR2 LQKENI. Trimming took off 2 bases at V and 1 base at J, with 8 bases between the two ends. This CDR3 comprises 14 residues. CDR3 nucleotide sequence: TGTGCCAGCTCACCAAACTCCGTCCAAGAGACCCAGTACTTC. Encoded protein: CASSPNSVQETQYF.

The gene calls are TRBV4-2 and TRBJ1-1, with D tentatively TRBD1 (6 bases). Trimming took off 3 bases at V and 5 bases at J, with 22 bases between the two ends. Germline V gene data show CDR1 as LGHNA and CDR2 as YNFKEQ. The CDR3 contains 17 residues. CDR3: CASSQAGERFERTEAFF. The DNA for the CDR3 is TGTGCCAGCAGCCAGGCAGGGGAAAGGTTTGAGCGGACTGAAGCTTTCTTT.

The rearrangement uses TRBV5-4 and TRBJ2-7; the match to TRBD2 covers 16 bases. The CDR3 totals 16 residues. V shed 3 bases, J shed 7 bases, and the junction held 7 bases outside the gene matches. CDR1 SGHNT and CDR2 YYREEE come from the germline V gene (reference sequence). CDR3 DNA sequence: TGTGCCAGCAGCTGGGGGACTAGCGGGGGGGCGGGTGAGCAGTACTTC. Its translation is CASSWGTSGGAGEQYF.

V is TRBV28 and J is TRBJ1-1; possibly TRBD1 for D (6 bases). With 3 bases removed from V and 2 bases from J, the gap between germline ends came to 10 bases. Germline V lookup: CDR1 MDHEN, CDR2 SYDVKM. The CDR3 covers 14 residues. The CDR3 bases are TGTGCCAGCAGTTTGGGACATACCAACACTGAAGCTTTCTTT. Translated, it gives CASSLGHTNTEAFF.

The chain carries TRBV11-3 and TRBJ1-1; TRBD1 matches at 8 bases. This CDR3 has 14 amino acids. Germline CDR1 SGHNT, CDR2 YENEEA. Trimming at V came to 5 bases and at J to 5 bases, leaving 7 bases not matched to a gene. CDR3 sequence reads: CASSQTGVETEAFF. The CDR3 coding sequence is TGTGCCAGCAGCCAGACAGGGGTCGAAACTGAAGCTTTCTTT. The whole variable domain, remainder taken from reference TRBV11-3 and TRBJ1-1, is EAGVVQSPRYKIIEKKQPVAFWCNPISGHNTLYWYLQNLGQGPELLIRYENEEAVDDSQLPKDRFSAERLKGVDSTLKIQPAELGDSAVYLCASSQTGVETEAFFGQGTRLTVV.

The rearrangement links TRBV7-8 to TRBJ1-1; TRBD1 might be the D (6 bases). Trimming took off 0 bases at V and 0 bases at J, with 11 bases between the two ends. Germline-derived CDR1 and CDR2 are SGHVS and FQNEAQ. The CDR3 spans 16 residues. CDR3 bases: TGTGCCAGCAGCTTAGCGTCGGGGGGCATGAACACTGAAGCTTTCTTT. Encoded protein: CASSLASGGMNTEAFF.

The J gene is TRBJ1-5, the V gene TRBV28, with D possibly matching TRBD1 (6 bases). With 5 bases removed from V and 0 bases from J, the gap between germline ends came to 11 bases. Germline CDR1 reads MDHEN; CDR2 reads SYDVKM. The CDR3 covers 15 residues. CDR3 residues: CASSPTGHSNQPQHF. In DNA, the CDR3 is TGTGCCAGCAGTCCGACAGGACATAGCAATCAGCCCCAGCATTTT.